The sequence of this TCR beta chain was determined in a study of T cells in Graves' hyperthyroidism and ophthalmopathy. Study-wide background: Blood from the periphery was taken at initial diagnosis, before any treatment.

Study-level points and caveats: Ophthalmopathy and stable hyperthyroidism were separated by a 13 V-J model.

This clonotype was observed many times. Its antigen remains unidentified. Using RNA transcripts as the source, TCR beta CDR3 regions were amplified. HTBI primers were used for first-round RT-PCR of the TCR CDR3. Via MiXCR, TCRdb re-called the multiplex PCR reads, giving one row per CDR3 protein. The sample consists of hundreds of thousands of distinct CDR3 sequences, around 15% of them appearing once. The sequenced material came from blood. This clonotype originated in a woman in her late teens or twenties with Graves' hyperthyroidism.

CDR3 bases: TGTGCCAGCAGTTTCATCTGGGGCGAGAGGGCTTCAGAAGAGACCCAGTACTTC. Translation gives CASSFIWGERASEETQYF. The chain couples TRBV12-3 or TRBV12-4 to TRBJ2-5, with D possibly being TRBD1 or TRBD2 (5 bases each). The length of the CDR3 is 18 residues. V was cut by 3 bases and J by 3 bases, with 23 bases left in between.